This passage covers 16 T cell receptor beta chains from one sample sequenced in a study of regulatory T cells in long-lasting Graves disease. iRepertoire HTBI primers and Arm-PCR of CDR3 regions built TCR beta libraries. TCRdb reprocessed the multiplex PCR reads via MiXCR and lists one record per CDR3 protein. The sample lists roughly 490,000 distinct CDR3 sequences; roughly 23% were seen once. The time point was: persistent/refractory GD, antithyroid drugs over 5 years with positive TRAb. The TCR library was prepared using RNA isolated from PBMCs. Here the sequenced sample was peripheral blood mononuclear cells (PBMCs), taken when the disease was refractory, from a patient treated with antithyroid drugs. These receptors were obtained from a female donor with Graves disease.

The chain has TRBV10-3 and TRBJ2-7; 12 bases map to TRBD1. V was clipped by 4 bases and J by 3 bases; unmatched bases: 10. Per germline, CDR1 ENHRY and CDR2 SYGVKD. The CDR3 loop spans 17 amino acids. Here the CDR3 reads CAISVEYGTGGGYEQYF. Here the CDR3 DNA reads TGTGCCATCAGTGTGGAGTATGGGACAGGGGGCGGCTACGAGCAGTACTTC.

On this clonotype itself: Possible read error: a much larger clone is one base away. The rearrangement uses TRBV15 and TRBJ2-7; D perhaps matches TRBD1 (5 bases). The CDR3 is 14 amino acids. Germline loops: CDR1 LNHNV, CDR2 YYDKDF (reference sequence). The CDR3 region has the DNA TGTGCCACCAGCAGGGACCGACAGTCCTACGGGCAGTACTTC. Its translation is CATSRDRQSYGQYF.

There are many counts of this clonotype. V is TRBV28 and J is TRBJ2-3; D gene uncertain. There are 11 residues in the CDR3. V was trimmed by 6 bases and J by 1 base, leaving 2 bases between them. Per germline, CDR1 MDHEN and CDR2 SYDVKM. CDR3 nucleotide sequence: TGTGCCAGCAGCCGCACAGATACGCAGTATTTT. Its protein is CASSRTDTQYF.

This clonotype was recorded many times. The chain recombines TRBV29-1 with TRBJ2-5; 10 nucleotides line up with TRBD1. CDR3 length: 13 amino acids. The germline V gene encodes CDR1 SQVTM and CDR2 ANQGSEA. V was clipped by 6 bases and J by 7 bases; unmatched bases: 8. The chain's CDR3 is CSVSGQGMGTQYF. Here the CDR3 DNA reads TGCAGCGTGTCGGGACAGGGGATGGGGACCCAGTACTTC.

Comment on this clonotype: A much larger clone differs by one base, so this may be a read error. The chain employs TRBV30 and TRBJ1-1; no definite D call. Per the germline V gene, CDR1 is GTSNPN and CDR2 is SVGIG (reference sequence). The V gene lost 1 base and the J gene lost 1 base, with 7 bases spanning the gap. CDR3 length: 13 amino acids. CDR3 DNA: TGTGCCTGGAGTGGGGGATCGAACACTGAAGCTTTCTTT. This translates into CAWSGGSNTEAFF.

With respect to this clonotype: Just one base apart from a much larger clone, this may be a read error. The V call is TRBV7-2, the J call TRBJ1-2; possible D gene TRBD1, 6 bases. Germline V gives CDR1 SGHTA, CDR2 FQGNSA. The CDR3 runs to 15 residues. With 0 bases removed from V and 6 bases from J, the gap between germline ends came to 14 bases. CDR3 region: CASSLAFGGADGYTF. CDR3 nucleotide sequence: TGTGCCAGCAGCTTAGCATTTGGGGGCGCGGATGGCTACACCTTC.

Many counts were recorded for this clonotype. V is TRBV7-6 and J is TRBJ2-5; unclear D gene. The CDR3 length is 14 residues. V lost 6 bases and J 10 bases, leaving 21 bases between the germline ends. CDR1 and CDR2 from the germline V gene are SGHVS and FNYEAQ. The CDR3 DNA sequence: TGTGCCAGCAGACCAACCCGGACGGAGTTGAGCCAGTACTTC. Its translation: CASRPTRTELSQYF. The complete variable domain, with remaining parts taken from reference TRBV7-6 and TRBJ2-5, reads GAGVSQSPRYKVTKRGQDVALRCDPISGHVSLYWYRQALGQGPEFLTYFNYEAQQDKSGLPNDRFSAERPEGSISTLTIQRTEQRDSAMYRCASRPTRTELSQYFGPGTRLLVL.

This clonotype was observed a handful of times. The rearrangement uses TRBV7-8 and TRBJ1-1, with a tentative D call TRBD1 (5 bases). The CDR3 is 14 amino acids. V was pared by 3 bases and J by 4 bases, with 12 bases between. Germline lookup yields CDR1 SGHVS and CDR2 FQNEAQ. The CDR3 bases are TGTGCCAGCAGCTTGAACAGGATCGGCACTGAAGCTTTCTTT. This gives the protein CASSLNRIGTEAFF.

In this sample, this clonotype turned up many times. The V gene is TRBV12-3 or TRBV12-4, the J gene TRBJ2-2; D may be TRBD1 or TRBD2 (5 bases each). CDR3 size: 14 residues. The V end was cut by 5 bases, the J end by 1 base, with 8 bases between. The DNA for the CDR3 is TGTGCCAGCAGTCGGGACGGGAACACCGGGGAGCTGTTTTTT. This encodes CASSRDGNTGELFF.

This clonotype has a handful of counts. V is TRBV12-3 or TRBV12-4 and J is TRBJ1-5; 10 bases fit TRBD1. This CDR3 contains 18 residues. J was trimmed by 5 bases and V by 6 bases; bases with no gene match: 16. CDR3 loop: CASSGGQGLFKVDQPQHF. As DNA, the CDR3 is TGTGCCAGCAGCGGGGGACAGGGGCTTTTCAAAGTAGATCAGCCCCAGCATTTT.

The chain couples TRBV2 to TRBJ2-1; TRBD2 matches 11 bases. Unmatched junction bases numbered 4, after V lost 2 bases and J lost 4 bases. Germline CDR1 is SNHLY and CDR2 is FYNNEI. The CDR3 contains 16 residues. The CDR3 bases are TGTGCCAGCAGTGAAATCCTAGCGGGAGGTTACAATGAGCAGTTCTTC. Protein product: CASSEILAGGYNEQFF. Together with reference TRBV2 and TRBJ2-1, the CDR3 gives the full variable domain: EPEVTQTPSHQVTQMGQEVILRCVPISNHLYFYWYRQILGQKVEFLVSFYNNEISEKSEIFDDQFSVERPDGSNFTLKIRSTKLEDSAMYFCASSEILAGGYNEQFFGPGTRLTVL.

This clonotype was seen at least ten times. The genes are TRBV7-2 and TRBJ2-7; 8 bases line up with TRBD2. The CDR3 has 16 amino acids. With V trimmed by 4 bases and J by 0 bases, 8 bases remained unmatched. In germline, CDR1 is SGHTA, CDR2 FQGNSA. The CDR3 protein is CASSSAGGSSSYEQYF. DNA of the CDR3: TGTGCCAGCAGCTCCGCGGGGGGCTCGTCCTCCTACGAGCAGTACTTC.

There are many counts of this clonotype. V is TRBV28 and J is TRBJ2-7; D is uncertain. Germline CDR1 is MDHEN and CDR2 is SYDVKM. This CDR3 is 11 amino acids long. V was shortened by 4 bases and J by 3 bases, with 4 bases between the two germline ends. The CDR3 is CASSWFYEQYF. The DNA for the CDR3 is TGTGCCAGCAGTTGGTTCTACGAGCAGTACTTC.

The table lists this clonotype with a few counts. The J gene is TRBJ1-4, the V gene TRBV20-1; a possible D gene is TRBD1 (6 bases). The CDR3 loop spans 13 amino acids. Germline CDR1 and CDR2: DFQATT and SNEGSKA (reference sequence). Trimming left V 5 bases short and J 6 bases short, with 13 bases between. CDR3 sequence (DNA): TGCAGTGCTGGGGGGGGGGCTGATGAAAAACTGTTTTTT. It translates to CSAGGGADEKLFF.

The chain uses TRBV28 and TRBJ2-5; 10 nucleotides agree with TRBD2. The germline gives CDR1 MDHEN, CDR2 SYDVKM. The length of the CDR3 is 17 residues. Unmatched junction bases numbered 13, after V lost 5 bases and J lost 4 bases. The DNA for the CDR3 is TGTGCCAGCAGTCGTCTTGGGCTAGCGGGGGTCGGAGAGACCCAGTACTTC. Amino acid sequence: CASSRLGLAGVGETQYF.

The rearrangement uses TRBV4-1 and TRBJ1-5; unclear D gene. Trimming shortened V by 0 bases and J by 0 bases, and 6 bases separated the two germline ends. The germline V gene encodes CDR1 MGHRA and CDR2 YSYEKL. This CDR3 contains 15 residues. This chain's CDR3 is CASSQDVDSNQPQHF. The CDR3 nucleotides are TGCGCCAGCAGCCAAGATGTGGATAGCAATCAGCCCCAGCATTTT.